Listed here is a single T cell receptor beta chain. The antigen is unknown. CDR1 is ENHRY and CDR2 is SYGVKD in the germline V gene. The CDR3 covers 12 residues. Trimming took off 6 bases at V and 7 bases at J, with 13 bases between the two ends. The TCRbeta library incorporated unique molecular identifiers. TCRdb reprocessed the PCR reads with MiXCR, giving one entry per CDR3 protein. The profile shows about 420,000 distinct CDR3 sequences, 16% of them singletons. This entry is derived from a study of T-cell reconstitution after alpha-beta-depleted transplantation in children. General study points: Several hundred rapidly expanded clones from non-depleted graft cells reportedly supplied alpha-beta T cells about two months post-transplant. A year had passed since transplant, and T-cell counts and diversity by then came mostly from newly produced T cells. From surviving recipient T cells and thymic progenitors came the high day-60 TCRbeta diversity observed in some patients.

Material: PBMCs, mostly from graft donor cells, obtained 360 days after TCRalphabeta/CD19-depleted stem cell transplant. V and J are TRBV10-3 and TRBJ2-7; D not resolved. The TCR comes from a boy younger than two who had a stem cell transplant for Wiskott-Aldrich syndrome, so the T cells may come from the graft donor. The CDR3 region is CAIRGPLGEQYF. The CDR3 bases are TGTGCCATCAGGGGTCCCTTAGGGGAGCAGTACTTC.